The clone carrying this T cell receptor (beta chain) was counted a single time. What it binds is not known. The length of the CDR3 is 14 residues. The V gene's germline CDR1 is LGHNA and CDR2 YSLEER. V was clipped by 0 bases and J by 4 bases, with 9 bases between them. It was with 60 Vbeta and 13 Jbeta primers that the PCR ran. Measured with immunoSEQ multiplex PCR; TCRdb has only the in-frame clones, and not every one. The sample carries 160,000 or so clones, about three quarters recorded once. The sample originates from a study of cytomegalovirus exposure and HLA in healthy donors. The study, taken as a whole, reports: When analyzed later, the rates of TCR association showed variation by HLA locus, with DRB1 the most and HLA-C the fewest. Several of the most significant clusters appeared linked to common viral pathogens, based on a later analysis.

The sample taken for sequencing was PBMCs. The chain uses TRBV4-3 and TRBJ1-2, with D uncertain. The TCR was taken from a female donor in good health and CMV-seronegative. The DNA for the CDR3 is TGCGCCAGCAGCCAAGATCGGCAGGTCTATGGCTACACCTTC. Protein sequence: CASSQDRQVYGYTF.